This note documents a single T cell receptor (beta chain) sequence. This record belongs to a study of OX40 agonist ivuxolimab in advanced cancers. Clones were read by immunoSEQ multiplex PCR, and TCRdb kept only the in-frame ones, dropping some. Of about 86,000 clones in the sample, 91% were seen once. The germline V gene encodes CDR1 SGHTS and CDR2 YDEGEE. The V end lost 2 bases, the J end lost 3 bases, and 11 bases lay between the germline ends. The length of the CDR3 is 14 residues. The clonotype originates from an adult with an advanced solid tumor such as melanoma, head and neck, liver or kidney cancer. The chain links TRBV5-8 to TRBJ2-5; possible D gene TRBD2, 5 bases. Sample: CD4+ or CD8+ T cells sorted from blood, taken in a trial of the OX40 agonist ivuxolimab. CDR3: CASSLLVEEETQYF. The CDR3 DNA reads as TGTGCCAGCAGCTTACTTGTGGAGGAAGAGACCCAGTACTTC.